The rows below give T cell receptor beta chains drawn from one sample of a study of vaccination and CD4 T cells after COVID-19. These receptors have no identified antigens. TCRdb analysed the PCR reads with MiXCR anew, one entry per CDR3 protein. Here the sample spans 9,900 or so distinct CDR3 sequences, about 33% being singletons. The material was CD4+ T cells from blood, cultured in vitro, obtained after SARS-CoV-2 vaccination. These receptors were taken from a human donor who had recovered from COVID-19. The CDR3 runs from the conserved cysteine through the conserved F or W. The D gene is left open where the match is weak. The size entry is marked missing in some rows and otherwise reads once, few, many or a size class.

abundance	v_gene	d_gene	j_gene	CDR3aa	CDR3nt
-	TRBV24-1	-	TRBJ1-3	CATSDPRAGGNTIYF	TGTGCCACCAGTGATCCGAGGGCCGGGGGAAACACCATATATTTT
few	TRBV7-2	-	TRBJ2-5	CASSPSAFLGGETQYF	TGTGCCAGCAGCCCCTCGGCGTTTCTTGGGGGAGAGACCCAGTACTTC
-	TRBV30	TRBD2	TRBJ2-3	CAWSRGGLAASTDTQYF	TGTGCCTGGAGTCGGGGGGGACTAGCGGCTAGCACAGATACGCAGTATTTT
few	TRBV10-1	TRBD1	TRBJ2-5	CASDGEDRGYLQETQYF	TGCGCCAGCGATGGAGAGGACAGGGGATACCTCCAAGAGACCCAGTACTTC
-	TRBV6-1	TRBD1	TRBJ2-3	CASSPGQGADTQYF	TGTGCCAGCAGCCCGGGACAGGGGGCAGATACGCAGTATTTT
large	TRBV19	TRBD2	TRBJ2-7	CASSLRTSGSTYEQYF	TGTGCCAGTAGTCTCCGGACTAGCGGGAGCACCTACGAGCAGTACTTC
-	TRBV6-1	TRBD2	TRBJ2-1	CASSERGGRALGEQFF	TGTGCCAGCAGTGAAAGAGGCGGGAGGGCCTTGGGGGAGCAGTTCTTC
-	TRBV11-3	-	TRBJ2-5	CASSSRGTQETQYF	TGTGCCAGCAGCTCCAGGGGAACCCAAGAGACCCAGTACTTC
few	TRBV7-3	TRBD2	TRBJ2-3	CASSLVAGGATDTQYF	TGTGCCAGCAGCTTAGTAGCGGGAGGTGCCACAGATACGCAGTATTTT
few	TRBV27	TRBD1	TRBJ1-5	CASRQVTGITNQPQHF	TGTGCCAGCCGCCAAGTGACAGGGATCACCAATCAGCCCCAGCATTTT
-	TRBV19	TRBD1	TRBJ1-2	CASSNRGHGSSSGYTF	TGTGCCAGTAGTAACAGGGGGCATGGTTCCTCGTCTGGCTACACCTTC
-	TRBV7-9	TRBD2	TRBJ2-6	CASSYVPSGLSGANVLTF	TGTGCCAGCAGCTACGTACCTAGCGGGCTCTCTGGGGCCAACGTCCTGACTTTC
few	TRBV7-6	TRBD2	TRBJ2-5	CASSLGLAGLLETQYF	TGTGCCAGCAGCTTAGGACTAGCGGGCTTACTGGAGACCCAGTACTTC
few	TRBV7-7	TRBD1	TRBJ2-7	CASSPTGTAFYEQYF	TGTGCTAGCAGCCCAACCGGGACAGCGTTCTACGAGCAGTACTTC
few	TRBV6-2/TRBV6-3	TRBD2	TRBJ2-3	CASSLGGPGTDTQYF	TGTGCCAGCAGTTTGGGAGGGCCCGGGACAGATACGCAGTATTTT
medium-sized	TRBV7-9	-	TRBJ1-1	CASSLAGRQTFDFF	TGTGCCAGCAGCTTAGCGGGGCGTCAGACTTTTGATTTCTTT
few	TRBV20-1	TRBD1	TRBJ1-5	CSAGTGGSYSNQPQHF	TGCAGTGCAGGGACAGGGGGGTCTTATAGCAATCAGCCCCAGCATTTT
-	TRBV6-1	TRBD2	TRBJ2-1	CASTWTSGLYNEQFF	TGTGCCAGCACCTGGACTAGCGGGCTTTACAATGAGCAGTTCTTC
-	TRBV7-7	TRBD2	TRBJ2-1	CASSLGIAGGILFF	TGTGCCAGCAGCTTAGGGATTGCGGGAGGTATTCTGTTCTTC
-	TRBV4-1	-	TRBJ2-3	CASRGHTDTQYF	TGCGCCAGCAGGGGCCACACAGATACGCAGTATTTT
-	TRBV12-3/TRBV12-4	TRBD2	TRBJ2-3	CAGASGLSTDTQYF	TGTGCCGGAGCTAGCGGGCTAAGCACAGATACGCAGTATTTT
-	TRBV6-4	-	TRBJ2-1	CASSEYMYSYNEQFF	TGTGCCAGCAGTGAGTACATGTACTCCTACAATGAGCAGTTCTTC